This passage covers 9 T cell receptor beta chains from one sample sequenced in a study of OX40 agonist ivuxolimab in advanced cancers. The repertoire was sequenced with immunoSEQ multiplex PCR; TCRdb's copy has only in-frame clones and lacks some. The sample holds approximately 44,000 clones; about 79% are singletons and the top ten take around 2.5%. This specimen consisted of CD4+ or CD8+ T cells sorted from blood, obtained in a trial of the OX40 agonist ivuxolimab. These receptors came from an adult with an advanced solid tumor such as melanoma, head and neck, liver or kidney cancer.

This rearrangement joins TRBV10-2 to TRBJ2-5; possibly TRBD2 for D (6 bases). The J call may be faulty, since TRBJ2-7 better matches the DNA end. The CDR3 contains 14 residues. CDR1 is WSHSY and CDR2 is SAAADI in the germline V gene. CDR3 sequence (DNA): TGCGCCAGCAGTGTGACTAGTGGGGTCGGCGAGCAGTACTTC. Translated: CASSVTSGVGEQYF.

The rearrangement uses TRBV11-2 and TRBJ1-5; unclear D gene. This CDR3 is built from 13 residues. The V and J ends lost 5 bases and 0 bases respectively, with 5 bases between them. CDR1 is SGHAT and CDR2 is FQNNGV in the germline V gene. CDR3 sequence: CASSISSNQPQHF. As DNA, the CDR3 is TGTGCCAGCAGCATCTCTAGCAATCAGCCCCAGCATTTT.

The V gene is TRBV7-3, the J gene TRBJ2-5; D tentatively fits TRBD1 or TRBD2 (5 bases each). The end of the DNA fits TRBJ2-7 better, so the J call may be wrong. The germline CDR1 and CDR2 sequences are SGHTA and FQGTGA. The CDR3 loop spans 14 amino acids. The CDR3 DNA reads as TGTGCCAGCAGCCTAGGGACGGGAACCTACGAGCAGTACTTC. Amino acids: CASSLGTGTYEQYF.

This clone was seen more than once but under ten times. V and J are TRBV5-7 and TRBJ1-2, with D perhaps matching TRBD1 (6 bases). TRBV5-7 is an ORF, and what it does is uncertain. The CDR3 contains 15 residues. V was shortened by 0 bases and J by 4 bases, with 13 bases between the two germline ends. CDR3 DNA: TGTGCCAGCAGCTTGGAGGGGGGGAATTTCTATGGCTACACCTTC. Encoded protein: CASSLEGGNFYGYTF.

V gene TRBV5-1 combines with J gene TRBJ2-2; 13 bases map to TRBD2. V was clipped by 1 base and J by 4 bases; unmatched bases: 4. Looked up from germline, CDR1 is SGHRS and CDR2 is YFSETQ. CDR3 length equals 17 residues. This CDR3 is CASSLRGTSGVTGELFF. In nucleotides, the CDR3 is TGCGCCAGCAGCTTGCGGGGGACTAGCGGGGTCACCGGGGAGCTGTTTTTT.

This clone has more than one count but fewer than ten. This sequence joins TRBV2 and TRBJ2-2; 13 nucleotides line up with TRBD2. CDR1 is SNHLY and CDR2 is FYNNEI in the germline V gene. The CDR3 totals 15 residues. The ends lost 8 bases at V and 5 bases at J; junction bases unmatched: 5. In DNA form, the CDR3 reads TGTGCCAGCTGGACTAGCGGGAGAGGAACCGGGGAGCTGTTTTTT. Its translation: CASWTSGRGTGELFF.

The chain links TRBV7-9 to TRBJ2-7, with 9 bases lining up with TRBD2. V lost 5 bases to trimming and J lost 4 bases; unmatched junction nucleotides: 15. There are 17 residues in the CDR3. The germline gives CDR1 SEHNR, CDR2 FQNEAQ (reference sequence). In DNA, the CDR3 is TGTGCCAGCAGCCCCAACCCACTAGCGGGCTTACCGTACGAGCAGTACTTC. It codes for CASSPNPLAGLPYEQYF.

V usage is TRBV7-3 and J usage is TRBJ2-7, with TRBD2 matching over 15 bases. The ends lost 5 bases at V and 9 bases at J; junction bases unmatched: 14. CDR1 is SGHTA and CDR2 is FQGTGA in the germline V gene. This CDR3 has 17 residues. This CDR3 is CASSPGTGLAGGSLQYF. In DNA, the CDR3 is TGTGCCAGCAGCCCCGGAACGGGACTAGCGGGGGGCAGCCTGCAGTACTTC.

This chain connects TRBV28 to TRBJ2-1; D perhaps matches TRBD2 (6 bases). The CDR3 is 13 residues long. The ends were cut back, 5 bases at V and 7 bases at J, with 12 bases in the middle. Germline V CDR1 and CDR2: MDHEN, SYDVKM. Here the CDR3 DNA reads TGTGCCAGCAGTAGCGGGTCGGGTAATGAGCAGTTCTTC. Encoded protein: CASSSGSGNEQFF.